This TCR beta chain is drawn from a study of CD8 T cells in ankylosing spondylitis. Germline CDR1 SEHNR, CDR2 FQNEAQ (reference sequence). The V and J ends lost 8 bases and 2 bases respectively, with 16 bases between them. The CDR3 has 15 amino acids. The study, taken as a whole, reports: Blood of patients with ankylosing spondylitis appeared to be characterized by a TCR beta motif of eight highly homologous variants. Disease-associated clonotypes exhibited CD8+ identity and were relatively infrequent in peripheral blood. Significant enrichment of disease-linked clones was reported in matched ankylosing spondylitis synovial fluid.

In its sample, this clonotype was seen a few times. As yet, its antigen is unknown. TCRdb re-called the 5' RACE reads with MiXCR, one entry per CDR3 protein. The data show about 310,000 distinct CDR3 sequences, with around 21% seen just once and roughly 3.4% held by the top ten. The sample was blood, either unsorted or a sorted T cell fraction (not recorded which). The rearrangement joins TRBV7-9 to TRBJ1-5; D not resolved. The sequence came from a female donor with ankylosing spondylitis or in good health (not recorded which). The CDR3 region is CASGLDAIGNQPQHF. The CDR3 DNA sequence: TGTGCCAGCGGCCTCGACGCCATCGGCAATCAGCCCCAGCATTTT.